These 18 T cell receptor beta chains were all obtained from the same sample, sequenced in a study of breast tumors, draining lymph nodes, adjacent tissues. In TCRdb, the multiplex PCR reads were re-called with MiXCR into one record per CDR3 protein. The table lists fewer than 15,000 distinct CDR3 sequences, around three fifths of them singletons. Input material: tumor-adjacent breast tissue. These receptors all come from a female donor with breast cancer. Some clones in this sample may be carry-over from other donors' samples.

In its sample, this clonotype is medium-sized. J is TRBJ2-7 and V is TRBV4-1; D unresolved. The V gene's germline CDR1 is MGHRA and CDR2 YSYEKL. V was pared by 2 bases and J by 2 bases, with 13 bases between. CDR3 length equals 15 residues. CDR3: CASSQNSKAPYEQYF. CDR3 in DNA: TGCGCCAGCAGCCAAAACAGTAAAGCCCCCTACGAGCAGTACTTC.

The chain recombines TRBV29-1 with TRBJ1-3; D is ambiguous. Trimming pared 4 bases from V and 3 bases from J, leaving 10 bases between. The CDR3 has 13 amino acids. Germline lookup yields CDR1 SQVTM and CDR2 ANQGSEA. The CDR3 reads CSVGLGRGNTIYF. Here the CDR3 DNA reads TGCAGCGTTGGTTTAGGGCGTGGAAACACCATATATTTT.

This clonotype was found many times. The V and J genes are TRBV18 and TRBJ1-4; D is perhaps TRBD1 (5 bases). Trimming removed 3 bases from V and 4 bases from J, with 15 bases in between. The CDR3 spans 16 residues. Per germline, CDR1 KGHSH and CDR2 LQKENI. The CDR3 reads CASSPKQALGNEKLFF. In nucleotides, the CDR3 is TGTGCCAGCTCACCGAAACAGGCGCTTGGTAATGAAAAACTGTTTTTT.

The chain uses TRBV19 and TRBJ2-7; 10 bases are shared with TRBD2. Germline CDR1 reads LNHDA; CDR2 reads SQIVND (reference sequence). The CDR3 contains 15 residues. Germline trimming cut 6 bases from V and 2 bases from J; bases unmatched to any gene: 7. The CDR3 DNA sequence: TGTGCCAGTAGCCCCCTAGCGGGAGAAACCTACGAGCAGTACTTC. Protein sequence: CASSPLAGETYEQYF.

The chain recombines TRBV6-4 with TRBJ2-7; D not certain. Germline CDR1 reads MRHNA; CDR2 reads SNTAGT. V lost 8 bases and J 4 bases, leaving 3 bases between the germline ends. The CDR3 length is 9 residues. In DNA, the CDR3 is TGTGCCAGCGCTTACGAGCAGTACTTC. This gives the protein CASAYEQYF.

The chain uses TRBV11-2 and TRBJ2-3; 7 positions agree with TRBD1. V shed 8 bases, J shed 3 bases, and the junction held 14 bases outside the gene matches. Per germline, CDR1 SGHAT and CDR2 FQNNGV. This CDR3 spans 16 amino acids. The CDR3 here is CASSLEEGAVTDTQYF. CDR3 nucleotide sequence: TGTGCCAGCTCCCTTGAAGAGGGGGCGGTGACAGATACGCAGTATTTT.

In its sample, this clonotype was seen many times. The CDR3: CASSYSPAGGGYNEQFF. CDR3 DNA sequence: TGTGCCAGCAGTTACTCCCCAGCGGGAGGGGGGTACAATGAGCAGTTCTTC. The rearrangement joins TRBV6-5 to TRBJ2-1; 10 positions match TRBD2. CDR1 and CDR2 (germline): MNHEY, SVGAGI. The CDR3 is made up of 17 amino acids. The J segment lost 4 bases and the V segment lost 0 bases, leaving 6 bases of the junction unmatched.

This clonotype was counted at least ten times. V and J are TRBV14 and TRBJ2-3; TRBD2 is a possible D gene (5 bases). Trimming left V 1 base short and J 5 bases short, with 7 bases between. CDR1 and CDR2 from the germline V gene are SGHDN and FVKESK. The CDR3 sequence is 13 residues long. For the CDR3, the DNA is TGTGCCAGCAGCCAAGTAGCGCAAGATACGCAGTATTTT. Protein: CASSQVAQDTQYF.

A remark on this clonotype: An end of the junction does not agree with germline; a read error may underlie this. The genes are TRBV3-1 and TRBJ2-2, with D perhaps given as TRBD1 or TRBD2 (5 bases each). Germline V gene lookup returns CDR1 LGHDT and CDR2 YNNKEL (reference sequence). This CDR3 has 15 residues. The CDR3 protein is CASSRGREYTGELFF. Written as DNA, the CDR3 is TGTGCCAGCAGCCGGGGCAGGGAGTACACTGGGGAGCTGTTTTTT.

The chain employs TRBV7-3 and TRBJ2-1; 14 bases are shared with TRBD2. V lost 5 bases to trimming and J lost 7 bases; unmatched junction nucleotides: 7. Germline-derived CDR1 and CDR2 are SGHTA and FQGTGA. The CDR3 extends over 16 amino acids. The CDR3 DNA reads TGTGCCAGCAGCCTTGGACTAGCGGGGGGCGGGAATGAGCAGTTCTTC. The encoded protein is CASSLGLAGGGNEQFF.

At least ten counts were recorded for this clonotype. V is TRBV20-1 and J is TRBJ1-1; TRBD1 matches 8 bases. The germline gives CDR1 DFQATT, CDR2 SNEGSKA (reference sequence). The CDR3 spans 11 residues. With V trimmed by 6 bases and J by 11 bases, 8 bases remained unmatched. The CDR3 spells CSASGGLAAFF. CDR3 in DNA: TGCAGTGCCTCAGGGGGCTTGGCGGCTTTCTTT.

This chain uses TRBV11-2 with TRBJ1-6; D is unresolved. The CDR3 has 17 residues. CDR1 and CDR2 from the germline V gene are SGHAT and FQNNGV. The germline V and J ends were trimmed by 3 bases and 7 bases, with 19 bases remaining between them. CDR3 in DNA: TGTGCCAGCAGCTTGGGAGACGGGCAACCGATGAATTCACCCCTCCACTTT. Its translation is CASSLGDGQPMNSPLHF.

This clonotype has a count of ten or more. The chain carries TRBV9 and TRBJ2-5; 13 bases are shared with TRBD2. Trimming removed 3 bases from V and 3 bases from J; junction bases left unmatched: 5. The CDR3 runs 16 residues. The germline CDR1 and CDR2 sequences are SGDLS and YYNGEE. CDR3 loop: CASSARLAGGKETQYF. CDR3 DNA: TGTGCCAGCAGCGCCCGACTAGCGGGAGGAAAAGAGACCCAGTACTTC.

This clonotype was seen repeatedly, ten times or more. V usage is TRBV28 and J usage is TRBJ2-3; perhaps TRBD1 as D (5 bases). Germline CDR1 and CDR2: MDHEN and SYDVKM. The CDR3 has 16 amino acids. V lost 6 bases and J lost 1, with 17 bases in between. CDR3 nucleotides: TGTGCCAGCAGCCCTGGACACGGGTTGGGCACAGATACGCAGTATTTT. Its protein is CASSPGHGLGTDTQYF. The full variable domain, with the rest looked up from reference TRBV28 and TRBJ2-3, is DVKVTQSSRYLVKRTGEKVFLECVQDMDHENMFWYRQDPGLGLRLIYFSYDVKMKEKGDIPEGYSVSREKKERFSLILESASTNQTSMYLCASSPGHGLGTDTQYFGPGTRLTVL.

The chain is built from TRBV7-9 and TRBJ2-3, with TRBD2 as a possible D gene (6 bases). Germline CDR1 reads SEHNR; CDR2 reads FQNEAQ (reference sequence). CDR3 length: 12 amino acids. V lost 10 bases and J 8 bases, leaving 16 bases between the germline ends. In DNA form, the CDR3 reads TGTGCCACCTATAGGCAGGGAGGTACGCAGTATTTT. This codes for CATYRQGGTQYF. Together with reference TRBV7-9 and TRBJ2-3, the CDR3 gives the full variable domain: DTGVSQNPRHKITKRGQNVTFRCDPISEHNRLYWYRQTLGQGPEFLTYFQNEAQLEKSRLLSDRFSAERPKGSFSTLEIQRTEQGDSAMYLCATYRQGGTQYFGPGTRLTVL.

The V and J genes are TRBV6-5 and TRBJ2-2; weak D call: TRBD2 (6 bases). CDR1 and CDR2 from the germline V gene are MNHEY and SVGAGI. The CDR3 totals 13 residues. The ends were cut back, 5 bases at V and 6 bases at J, with 10 bases in the middle. For the CDR3, the DNA is TGTGCCAGCAGTGGCACTAGCTCCGGGGAGCTGTTTTTT. It codes for CASSGTSSGELFF.

This rearrangement joins TRBV13 to TRBJ2-1; D not certain. The V end lost 5 bases, the J end lost 7 bases, and 9 bases lay between the germline ends. The CDR3 has 12 amino acids. CDR1 is PRHDT and CDR2 is FYEKMQ in the germline V gene (reference sequence). The CDR3 nucleotides are TGTGCCAGCAGCCAAGCGCAAAATGAGCAGTTCTTC. This encodes CASSQAQNEQFF.

This clonotype was counted at least ten times. The CDR3 loop is CASSIDRGSNQPQHF. The CDR3 region has the DNA TGTGCCAGTAGTATAGACAGAGGGAGCAATCAGCCCCAGCATTTT. This chain joins TRBV19 and TRBJ1-5; no firm D call. With 0 bases removed from V and 1 base from J, the gap between germline ends came to 7 bases. The CDR3 length is 15 residues. Germline CDR1 reads LNHDA; CDR2 reads SQIVND (reference sequence).